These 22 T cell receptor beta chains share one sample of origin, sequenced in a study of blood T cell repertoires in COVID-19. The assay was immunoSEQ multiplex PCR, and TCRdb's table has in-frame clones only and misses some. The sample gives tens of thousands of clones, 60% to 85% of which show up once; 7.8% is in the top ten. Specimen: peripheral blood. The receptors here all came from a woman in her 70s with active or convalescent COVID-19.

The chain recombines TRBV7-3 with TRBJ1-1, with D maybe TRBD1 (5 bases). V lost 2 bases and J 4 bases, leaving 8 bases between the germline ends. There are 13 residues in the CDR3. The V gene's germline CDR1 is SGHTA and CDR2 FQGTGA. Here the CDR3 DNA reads TGTGCCAGCAGCTTAGGGGCAGTCACTGAAGCTTTCTTT. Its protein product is CASSLGAVTEAFF.

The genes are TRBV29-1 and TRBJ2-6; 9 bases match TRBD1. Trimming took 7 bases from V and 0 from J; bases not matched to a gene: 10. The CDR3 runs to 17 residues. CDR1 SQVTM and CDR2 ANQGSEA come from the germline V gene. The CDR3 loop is CSGDRARRGSGANVLTF. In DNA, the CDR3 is TGCAGCGGGGACAGGGCCAGGAGGGGCTCTGGGGCCAACGTCCTGACTTTC.

The CDR3 coding sequence is TGTGCCAGCAGAGAGTCTAGCGGGAGCTACGAGCAGTACTTC. The encoded protein is CASRESSGSYEQYF. The V and J genes are TRBV2 and TRBJ2-7; TRBD2 matches at 10 bases. CDR1 is SNHLY and CDR2 is FYNNEI in the germline V gene. The CDR3 spans 14 residues. V lost 6 bases to trimming and J lost 3 bases; unmatched junction nucleotides: 5.

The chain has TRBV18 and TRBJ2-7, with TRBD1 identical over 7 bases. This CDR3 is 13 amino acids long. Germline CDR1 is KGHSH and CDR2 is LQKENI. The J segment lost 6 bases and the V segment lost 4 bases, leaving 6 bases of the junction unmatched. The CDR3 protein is CASSLGTAGEQYF. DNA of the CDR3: TGTGCCAGCTCACTCGGGACAGCCGGCGAGCAGTACTTC.

CDR3 protein: CASGWDTAVPEAFF. The CDR3 bases are TGTGCTAGTGGTTGGGACACCGCTGTACCTGAAGCTTTCTTT. The chain has TRBV12-5 and TRBJ1-1; a possible D gene is TRBD1 (6 bases). Looked up from germline, CDR1 is LGHNT and CDR2 is FRNRAP. The length of the CDR3 is 14 residues. V dropped 4 bases and J dropped 6 bases, with 15 bases sitting between them.

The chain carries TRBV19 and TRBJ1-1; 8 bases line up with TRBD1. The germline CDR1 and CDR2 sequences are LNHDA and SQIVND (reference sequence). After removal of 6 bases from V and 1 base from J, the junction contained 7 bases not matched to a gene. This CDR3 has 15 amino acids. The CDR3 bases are TGTGCCAGTAGCAGGCGGGGACAGGCGAACACTGAAGCTTTCTTT. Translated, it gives CASSRRGQANTEAFF.

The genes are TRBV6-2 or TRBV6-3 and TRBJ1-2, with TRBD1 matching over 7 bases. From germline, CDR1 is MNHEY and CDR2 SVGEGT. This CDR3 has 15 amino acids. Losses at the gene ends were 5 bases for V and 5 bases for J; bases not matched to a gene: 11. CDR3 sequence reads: CASSNPRDSFYGYTF. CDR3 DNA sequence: TGTGCCAGCAGTAACCCCCGGGACAGCTTTTATGGCTACACCTTC.

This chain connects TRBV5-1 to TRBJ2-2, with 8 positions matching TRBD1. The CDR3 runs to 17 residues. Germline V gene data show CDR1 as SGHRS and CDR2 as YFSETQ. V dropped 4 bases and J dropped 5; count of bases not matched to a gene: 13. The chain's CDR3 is CASSVTGVVKVTGELFF. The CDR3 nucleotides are TGCGCCAGCAGCGTGACAGGGGTCGTAAAGGTTACCGGGGAGCTGTTTTTT.

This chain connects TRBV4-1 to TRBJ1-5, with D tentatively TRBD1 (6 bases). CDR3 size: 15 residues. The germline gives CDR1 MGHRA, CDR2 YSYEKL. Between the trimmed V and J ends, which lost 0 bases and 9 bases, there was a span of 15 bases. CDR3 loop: CASSQDWGTGRPQHF. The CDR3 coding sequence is TGCGCCAGCAGCCAAGATTGGGGTACAGGGCGGCCCCAGCATTTT.

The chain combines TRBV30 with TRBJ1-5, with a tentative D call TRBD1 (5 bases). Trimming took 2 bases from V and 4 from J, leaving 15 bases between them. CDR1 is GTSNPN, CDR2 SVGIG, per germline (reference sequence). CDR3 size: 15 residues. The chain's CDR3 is CAWSHQGTINQPQHF. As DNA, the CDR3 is TGTGCCTGGAGTCACCAGGGAACGATAAATCAGCCCCAGCATTTT.

The CDR3 sequence: CAISVGANQPQHF. For the CDR3, the DNA is TGTGCCATCAGTGTGGGGGCCAATCAGCCCCAGCATTTT. This sequence joins TRBV10-3 and TRBJ1-5; D is possibly TRBD1 (6 bases). Between the trimmed V and J ends, which lost 4 bases and 3 bases, there was a span of 7 bases. This CDR3 region has 13 residues. Germline loops: CDR1 ENHRY, CDR2 SYGVKD.

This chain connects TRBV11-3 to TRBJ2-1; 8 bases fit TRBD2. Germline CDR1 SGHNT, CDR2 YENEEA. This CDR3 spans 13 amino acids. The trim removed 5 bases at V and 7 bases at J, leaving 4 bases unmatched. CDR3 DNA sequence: TGTGCCAGCAGCCCGGGCGGGGGGAATGAGCAGTTCTTC. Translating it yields CASSPGGGNEQFF.

CDR3 in DNA: TGTGCCAGCAGCCAAGATAGGCCACTAGCGGAGTTCAATGAGCAGTTCTTC. It codes for CASSQDRPLAEFNEQFF. The rearrangement links TRBV14 to TRBJ2-1; 8 nucleotides agree with TRBD2. The CDR3 spans 17 residues. The V gene end was trimmed by 0 bases and the J gene end by 6 bases; junction bases not matched to a gene: 10. Germline V lookup: CDR1 SGHDN, CDR2 FVKESK.

CDR3 DNA sequence: TGCAGTGCTAGTAATTGGGGGACAGGGCCGAACACTGAAGCTTTCTTT. Amino acid sequence: CSASNWGTGPNTEAFF. The V and J genes are TRBV20-1 and TRBJ1-1; 9 positions agree with TRBD1. CDR3 size: 16 residues. The V segment lost 3 bases and the J segment 1 base; nucleotides outside the gene matches: 9. CDR1 is DFQATT, CDR2 SNEGSKA, per germline (reference sequence).

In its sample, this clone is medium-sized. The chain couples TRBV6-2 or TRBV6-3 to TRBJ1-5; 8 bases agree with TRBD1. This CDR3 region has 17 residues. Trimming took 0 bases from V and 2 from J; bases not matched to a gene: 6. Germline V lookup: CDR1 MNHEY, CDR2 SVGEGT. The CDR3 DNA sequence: TGTGCCAGCAGTTACTCGAAAGACAGGGGCCGCAATCAGCCCCAGCATTTT. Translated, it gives CASSYSKDRGRNQPQHF.

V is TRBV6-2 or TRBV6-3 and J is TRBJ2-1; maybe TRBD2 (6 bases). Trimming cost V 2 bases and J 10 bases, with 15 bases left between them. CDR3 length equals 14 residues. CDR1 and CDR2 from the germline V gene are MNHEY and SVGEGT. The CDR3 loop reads CASSYLKPAGEQFF. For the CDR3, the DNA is TGTGCCAGCAGTTACCTAAAACCAGCGGGCGAGCAGTTCTTC.

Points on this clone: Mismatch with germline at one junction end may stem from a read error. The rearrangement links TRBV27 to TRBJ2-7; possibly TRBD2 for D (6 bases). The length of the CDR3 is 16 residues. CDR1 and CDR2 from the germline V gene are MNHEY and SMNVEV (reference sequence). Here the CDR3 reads CTSSLSTGVSSYEQYF. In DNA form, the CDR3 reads TGTACCAGCAGTTTATCCACGGGAGTCAGCTCCTACGAGCAGTACTTC.

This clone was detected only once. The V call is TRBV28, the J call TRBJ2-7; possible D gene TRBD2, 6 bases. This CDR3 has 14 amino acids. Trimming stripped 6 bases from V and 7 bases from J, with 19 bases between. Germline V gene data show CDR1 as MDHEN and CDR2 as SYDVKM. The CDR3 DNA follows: TGTGCCAGCAGATCCTCGCAGGGACTGGTAGAGCAGTACTTC. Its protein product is CASRSSQGLVEQYF.

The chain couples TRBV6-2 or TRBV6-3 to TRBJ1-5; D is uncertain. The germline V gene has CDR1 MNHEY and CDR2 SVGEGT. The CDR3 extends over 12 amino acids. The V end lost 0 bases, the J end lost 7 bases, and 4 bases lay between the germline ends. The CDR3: CASSYSGQPQHF. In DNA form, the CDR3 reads TGTGCCAGCAGTTACTCGGGCCAGCCCCAGCATTTT.

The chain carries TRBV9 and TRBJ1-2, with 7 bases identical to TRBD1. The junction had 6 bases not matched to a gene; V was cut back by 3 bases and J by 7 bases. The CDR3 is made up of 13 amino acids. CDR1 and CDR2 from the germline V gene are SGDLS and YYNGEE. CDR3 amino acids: CASSARQGGGYTF. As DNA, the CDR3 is TGTGCCAGCAGCGCCCGACAGGGAGGTGGCTACACCTTC. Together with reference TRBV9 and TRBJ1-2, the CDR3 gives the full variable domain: DSGVTQTPKHLITATGQRVTLRCSPRSGDLSVYWYQQSLDQGLQFLIQYYNGEERAKGNILERFSAQQFPDLHSELNLSSLELGDSALYFCASSARQGGGYTFGSGTRLTVV.

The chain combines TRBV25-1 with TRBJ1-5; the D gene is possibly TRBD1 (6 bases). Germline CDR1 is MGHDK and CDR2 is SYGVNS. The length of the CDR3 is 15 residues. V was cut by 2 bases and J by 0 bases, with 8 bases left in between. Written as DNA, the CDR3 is TGTGCCAGCAGTGAAGACAGGCATAGCAATCAGCCCCAGCATTTT. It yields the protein CASSEDRHSNQPQHF.

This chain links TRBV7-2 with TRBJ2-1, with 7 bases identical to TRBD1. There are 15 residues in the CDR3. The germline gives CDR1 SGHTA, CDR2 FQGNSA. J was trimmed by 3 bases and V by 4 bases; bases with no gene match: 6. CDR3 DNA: TGTGCCAGCAGCTCGCAAGGACAGGACTACAATGAGCAGTTCTTC. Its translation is CASSSQGQDYNEQFF.